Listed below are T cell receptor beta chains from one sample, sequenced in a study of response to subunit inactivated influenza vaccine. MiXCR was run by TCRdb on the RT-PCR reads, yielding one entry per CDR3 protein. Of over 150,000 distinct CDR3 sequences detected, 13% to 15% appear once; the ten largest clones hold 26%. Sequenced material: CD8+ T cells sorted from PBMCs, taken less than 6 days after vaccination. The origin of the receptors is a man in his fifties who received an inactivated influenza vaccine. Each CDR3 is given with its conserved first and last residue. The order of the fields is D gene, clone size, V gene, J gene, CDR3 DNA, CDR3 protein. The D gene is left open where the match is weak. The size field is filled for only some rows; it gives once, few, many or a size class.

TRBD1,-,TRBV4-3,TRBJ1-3,TGCGCCAGCAGCCAGGATTATGAGAGCCGGGACAGGGGCCCAGGGGGCACCATATATTTT,CASSQDYESRDRGPGGTIYF
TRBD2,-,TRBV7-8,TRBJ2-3,TGTGCCAGCAGCGAACCGGGACTAGCTGCAGATACGCAGTATTTT,CASSEPGLAADTQYF
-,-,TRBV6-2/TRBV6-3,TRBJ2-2,TGTGCCAGCGCAGCAATTAAGGCCACCGGGGAGCTGTTTTTT,CASAAIKATGELFF
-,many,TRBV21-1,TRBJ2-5,TGTGCCAGCAGCAAAAGGGAGTACCAAGAGACCCAGTACTTC,CASSKREYQETQYF
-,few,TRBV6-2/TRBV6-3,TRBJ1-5,TGTGCCAGCAGTTACGCCGTAGGGGACGGCCCATATAGCAATCAGCCCCAGCATTTT,CASSYAVGDGPYSNQPQHF
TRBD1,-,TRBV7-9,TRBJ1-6,TGTGCCAGCAGCTTAGGGACAGGGGCATCACCCCTCCACTTT,CASSLGTGASPLHF
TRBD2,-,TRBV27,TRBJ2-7,TGTGCCAGCAGTTTAAGGGCTGGACTAGCCTACGAGCAGTACTTC,CASSLRAGLAYEQYF
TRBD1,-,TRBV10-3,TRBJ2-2,TGTGCCATCAGTGTTACAGGGGGCCCCGGGGAGCTGTTTTTT,CAISVTGGPGELFF
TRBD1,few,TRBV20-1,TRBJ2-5,TGCAGTGCTAGAGATTACGGGACAGAAGAGACCCAGTACTTC,CSARDYGTEETQYF
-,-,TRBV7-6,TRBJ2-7,TGTGCCAGCAGCTTAGGTACAGGGACTCGGAGCGAGCAGTACTTC,CASSLGTGTRSEQYF
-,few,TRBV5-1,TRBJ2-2,TGCGCCAGCAGCATAACTGCGGCCGGGGAGCTGTTTTTT,CASSITAAGELFF
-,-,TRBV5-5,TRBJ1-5,TGTGCCAGCAGCTTGGCCCTCGGAATTAATCAGCCCCAGCATTTT,CASSLALGINQPQHF
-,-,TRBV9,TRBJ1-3,TGTGCCAGCGAGGAGGGGAGTACTGGAAACACCATATATTTT,CASEEGSTGNTIYF
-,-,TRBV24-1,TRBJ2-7,TGTGCCACCAGTGGGCAGGGGTCCCACGAGCAGTACTTC,CATSGQGSHEQYF
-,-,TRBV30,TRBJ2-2,TGTGCCTGGAGTGTACTTCATCGCACCGGGGAGCTGTTTTTT,CAWSVLHRTGELFF
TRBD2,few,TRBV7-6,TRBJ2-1,TGTGCCAGCAGCTTAGTAGCGGGAGCTGTAAATGAGCAGTTCTTC,CASSLVAGAVNEQFF
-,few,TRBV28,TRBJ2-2,TGTGCCAGCAAAGAGGACAGTACGAACACCGGGGAGCTGTTTTTT,CASKEDSTNTGELFF
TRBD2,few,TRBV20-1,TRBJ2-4,TGCAGTGCTCTCCACTATATTAGCGGGGGTTTACTAGCCAAAAACATTCAGTACTTC,CSALHYISGGLLAKNIQYF
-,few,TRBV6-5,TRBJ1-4,TGTGCCAGCAGTTACTCGGGGCCAGCTACCTTCTATGAAAAACTGTTTTTT,CASSYSGPATFYEKLFF
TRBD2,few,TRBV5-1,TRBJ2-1,TGCGCCAGCAGCTTCGCGGGAGCACAGTACAATGAGCAGTTCTTC,CASSFAGAQYNEQFF
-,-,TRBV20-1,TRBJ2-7,TGCAGTGCTAGGGACCCGTCGTGGGTGACCTTGTACGAGCAGTACTTC,CSARDPSWVTLYEQYF
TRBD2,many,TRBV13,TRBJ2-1,TGTGCCAGCAGCCCGCGCGGGGGGGCCTATGAGCAGTTCTTC,CASSPRGGAYEQFF
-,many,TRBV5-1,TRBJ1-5,TGCGCCAGCAGCTTGAAGGCAGGGGATCAGCCCCAGCATTTT,CASSLKAGDQPQHF
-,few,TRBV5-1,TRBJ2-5,TGCGCCAGCAGCTGGCGTACAGGGTACCAAGAGACCCAGTACTTC,CASSWRTGYQETQYF
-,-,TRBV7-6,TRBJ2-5,TGTGCCAGCAGCCTCCCTGGTGGGCAAGAGACCCAGTACTTC,CASSLPGGQETQYF
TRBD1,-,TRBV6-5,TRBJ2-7,TGTGCCAGCAGTTACACCGGGACAGGGGTTGGGGAGCAGTACTTC,CASSYTGTGVGEQYF
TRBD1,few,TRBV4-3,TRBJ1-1,TGCGCCAGCAGCCAAGATGGGACAGTGAACACTGAAGCTTTCTTT,CASSQDGTVNTEAFF
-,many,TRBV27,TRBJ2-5,TGTGCCAGCAGTTGGGGGGAGCAGGAGACCCAGTACTTC,CASSWGEQETQYF
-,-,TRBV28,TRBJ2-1,TGTGCCAGCAGTGTCGGGGTTCGAGGTGAGCAGTTCTTC,CASSVGVRGEQFF
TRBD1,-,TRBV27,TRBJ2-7,TGTGCCAGCAGTGCATTCTTCGGGACAGCCTCCTACGAGCAGTACTTC,CASSAFFGTASYEQYF
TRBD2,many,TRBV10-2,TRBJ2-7,TGCGCCAGCAGTCAGGGTAGCGGGGTGTACTACGAGCAGTACTTC,CASSQGSGVYYEQYF
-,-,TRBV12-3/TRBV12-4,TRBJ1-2,TGTGCCAGCAGTTCCGCTTTGGCGTCCTACACCTTC,CASSSALASYTF
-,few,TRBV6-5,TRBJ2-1,TGTGCCAGCAGCCCCGGGGGCTCCTACAATGAGCAGTTCTTC,CASSPGGSYNEQFF
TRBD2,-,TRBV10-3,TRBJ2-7,TGTGCCATCAGTGACCCCGCCTGGGCGGGAGCCTACTACGAGCAGTACTTC,CAISDPAWAGAYYEQYF
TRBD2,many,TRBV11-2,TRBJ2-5,TGTGCCAGCAGCACCCATCTAGCGGGATGGCAAGAGACCCAGTACTTC,CASSTHLAGWQETQYF
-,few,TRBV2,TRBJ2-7,TGTGCCAGCAATTCACTTCTCGAGCAGTACTTC,CASNSLLEQYF
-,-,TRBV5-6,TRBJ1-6,TGTGCCAGCAGCTTGGACAGGGAAGGTTCCTATAATTCACCCCTCCACTTT,CASSLDREGSYNSPLHF
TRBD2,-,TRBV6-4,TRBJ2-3,TGTGCCAGCGGCGGGGGGCTGACAGATACGCAGTATTTT,CASGGGLTDTQYF
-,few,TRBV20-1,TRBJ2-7,TGCAGTGCACGCGACAGATCCGCCTACGAGCAGTACTTC,CSARDRSAYEQYF
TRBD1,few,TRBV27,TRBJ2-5,TGTGCCAGCAGTTTATATTGGGGACAGCAAGAGACCCAGTACTTC,CASSLYWGQQETQYF
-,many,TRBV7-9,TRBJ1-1,TGTGCCAGCAGCTTAGCGTATGGAGGCACTGAAGCTTTCTTT,CASSLAYGGTEAFF
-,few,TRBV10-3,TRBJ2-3,TGTGCCACTTGGTCGGGAGCCGGCACAGATACGCAGTATTTT,CATWSGAGTDTQYF
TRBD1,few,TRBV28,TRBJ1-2,TGTGCCAGCAGAAGGACAGGGGGCAACTATGGCTACACCTTC,CASRRTGGNYGYTF
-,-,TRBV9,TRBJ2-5,TGTGCCAGCAGCCCCGGACCCGGGGAGACCCAGTACTTC,CASSPGPGETQYF
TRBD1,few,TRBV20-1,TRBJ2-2,TGCAGTGCTAGACCGTACGACAGGGGGCAAATCGGGGAGCTGTTTTTT,CSARPYDRGQIGELFF
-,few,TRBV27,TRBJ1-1,TGTGCCAGCAGTACCCTGGGAGCGGGGAACACTGAAGCTTTCTTT,CASSTLGAGNTEAFF
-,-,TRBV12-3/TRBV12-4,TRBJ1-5,TGTGCCAGCAGTCCCGGGACAAACCGAAAACGGCCCCAGCGTTTT,CASSPGTNRKRPQRF
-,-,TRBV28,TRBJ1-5,TGTGCCAGCAGTTTCTACCTAAGCAATCAGCCCCAGCATTTT,CASSFYLSNQPQHF
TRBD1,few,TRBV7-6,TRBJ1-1,TGTGCCAGCAGCTTAGGGGGGACAGGGACTGAAGCTTTCTTT,CASSLGGTGTEAFF
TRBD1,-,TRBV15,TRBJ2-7,TGTGCCACCAGCAGAGGGACAGGTAGCGACGAGCAGTACTTC,CATSRGTGSDEQYF